A selection of T cell receptor beta chains follows, all from one sample in a study of Graves' ophthalmopathy and Graves' hyperthyroidism. Each CDR3 protein gets one entry after TCRdb re-called the multiplex PCR reads with MiXCR. The table records a few hundred thousand distinct CDR3 sequences, just under 40% of them present only once. The material sequenced was peripheral blood or thyroid tissue (not recorded which). The receptors derive from an adult man with Graves' hyperthyroidism. Both conserved end residues are part of each CDR3. Fields, in order: clone size, J gene, D gene, V gene, CDR3 protein, CDR3 DNA. D genes are given only for firm matches. Only part of the rows carry a size: once, few, many, or a class if the clone is expanded.

>-|TRBJ2-6|-|TRBV20-1
CSANYRDSGANVLTF
TGCAGTGCAAACTACCGGGACTCTGGGGCCAACGTCCTGACTTTC
>-|TRBJ2-3|TRBD2|TRBV20-1
CSARRLAGEADTQYF
TGCAGTGCTAGACGACTAGCGGGGGAGGCAGATACGCAGTATTTT
>-|TRBJ1-6|-|TRBV7-8
CASSPEIQDSPLHF
TGTGCCAGCAGCCCGGAAATCCAGGATTCACCCCTCCACTTT
>-|TRBJ2-3|-|TRBV7-4
CASSQDRKGAGVDTQYF
TGTGCCAGCAGCCAAGATCGAAAGGGGGCGGGAGTGGATACGCAGTATTTT
>few|TRBJ1-1|-|TRBV30
CAWSSGAGDTEAFF
TGTGCCTGGAGTAGTGGAGCTGGGGACACTGAAGCTTTCTTT
>-|TRBJ1-6|-|TRBV30
CAWTRARGNSPLHF
TGTGCCTGGACCAGGGCCCGAGGGAATTCACCCCTCCACTTT
>many|TRBJ2-7|TRBD1|TRBV7-9
CASSLTGGNYEQYF
TGTGCCAGCAGTTTAACAGGGGGCAATTACGAGCAGTACTTC
>few|TRBJ1-2|TRBD1|TRBV7-2
CASSLIDRGPGYTF
TGTGCCAGCAGCTTGATAGACAGGGGGCCAGGCTACACCTTC
>few|TRBJ2-7|-|TRBV12-3/TRBV12-4
CASSLDRANEQYF
TGTGCCAGCAGTTTAGACAGGGCTAACGAGCAGTACTTC
>-|TRBJ2-7|-|TRBV28
CASSTPGRAPYEQYF
TGTGCCAGCAGTACCCCGGGCAGGGCACCTTACGAGCAGTACTTC
>once|TRBJ2-3|TRBD1|TRBV2
CASSSGTGLSDTQYF
TGTGCCAGTAGCTCCGGGACAGGGTTGTCAGATACGCAGTATTTT
>many|TRBJ1-4|TRBD1|TRBV29-1
CSVGGGQRNEKLFF
TGCAGCGTGGGGGGGGGACAGCGAAATGAAAAACTGTTTTTT
>-|TRBJ1-5|-|TRBV20-1
CSAVLGYSNQPQHF
TGCAGTGCAGTGTTGGGGTATAGCAATCAGCCCCAGCATTTT
>many|TRBJ1-5|TRBD1|TRBV5-1
CASSTGTGGPNQPQHF
TGCGCCAGCAGCACCGGGACAGGGGGCCCCAATCAGCCCCAGCATTTT
>many|TRBJ1-5|TRBD1|TRBV10-3
CAIGRQGYSNQPQHF
TGTGCCATAGGTCGACAGGGATATAGCAATCAGCCCCAGCATTTT
>many|TRBJ2-7|TRBD1|TRBV20-1
CSASHDKPGQNYEQYF
TGCAGTGCTAGTCACGACAAGCCGGGACAGAACTACGAGCAGTACTTC
>few|TRBJ2-7|-|TRBV20-1
CSASEDYEQYF
TGCAGTGCTAGTGAGGACTACGAGCAGTACTTC
>-|TRBJ1-2|-|TRBV25-1
CASSETDRNTF
TGTGCCAGCAGTGAGACCGACCGAAACACCTTC
>many|TRBJ1-2|TRBD1|TRBV20-1
CSASITGGGYGYTF
TGCAGTGCTAGCATTACAGGGGGCGGGTATGGCTACACCTTC
>many|TRBJ2-5|TRBD1|TRBV11-3
CASSHRGLGETQYF
TGTGCCAGCAGCCACAGGGGGCTGGGGGAGACCCAGTACTTC
>many|TRBJ1-2|-|TRBV20-1
CSARVAYGYTF
TGCAGTGCTAGAGTGGCATATGGCTACACCTTC
>many|TRBJ2-6|-|TRBV5-8
CASSYGTAGANVLTF
TGTGCCAGCAGCTACGGGACGGCTGGGGCCAACGTCCTGACTTTC
>-|TRBJ1-5|TRBD1|TRBV2
CASGGQGYGNQPQHF
TGTGCCAGCGGAGGACAGGGTTACGGCAATCAGCCCCAGCATTTT
>few|TRBJ2-7|-|TRBV28
CASSLSRFHYEQYF
TGTGCCAGCAGTTTGAGCAGGTTCCACTACGAGCAGTACTTC
>many|TRBJ2-5|-|TRBV25-1
CASSEGVPQTQYF
TGTGCCAGCAGTGAAGGTGTCCCCCAGACCCAGTACTTC
>-|TRBJ2-2|-|TRBV5-1
CASSLIPSWENTGELFF
TGCGCCAGCAGCCTGATCCCCTCGTGGGAGAACACCGGGGAGCTGTTTTTT
>-|TRBJ2-7|-|TRBV6-5
CASSYGKPSYEQYF
TGTGCCAGCAGTTATGGAAAGCCATCCTACGAGCAGTACTTC
>few|TRBJ2-1|TRBD2|TRBV29-1
CSVAGGFSSYNEQFF
TGCAGCGTTGCGGGGGGGTTCAGCTCCTACAATGAGCAGTTCTTC
>many|TRBJ2-7|-|TRBV19
CASSATSDSYEQYF
TGTGCCAGTAGTGCGACATCCGACTCCTACGAGCAGTACTTC
>many|TRBJ1-1|-|TRBV7-9
CASSSQIGAEAFF
TGTGCCAGCAGCTCTCAAATCGGAGCTGAAGCTTTCTTT
>many|TRBJ1-5|TRBD1|TRBV12-3/TRBV12-4
CASSSPDRGNQPQHF
TGTGCCAGCAGTTCTCCCGACAGGGGCAATCAGCCCCAGCATTTT
>-|TRBJ1-1|TRBD1|TRBV7-6
CASSLLTGANSEAFF
TGTGCCAGCAGCTTATTGACAGGGGCCAACTCTGAAGCTTTCTTT
>many|TRBJ2-2|TRBD1|TRBV29-1
CSVEKGQGIGELFF
TGCAGCGTTGAGAAGGGACAGGGAATCGGGGAGCTGTTTTTT
>many|TRBJ1-2|-|TRBV5-1
CASSLGRGTYGYTF
TGCGCCAGCAGCTTGGGTAGAGGGACCTATGGCTACACCTTC
>many|TRBJ2-7|TRBD1|TRBV29-1
CSVLDRRSYEQYF
TGCAGCGTGCTGGACAGGCGGTCCTACGAGCAGTACTTC
>-|TRBJ2-5|-|TRBV20-1
CSARQHPGAEETQYF
TGCAGTGCTAGACAACACCCAGGGGCAGAAGAGACCCAGTACTTC
>-|TRBJ2-6|-|TRBV7-3
CASSDLTGANVLTF
TGTGCCAGCAGCGATCTGACAGGGGCCAACGTCCTGACTTTC
>few|TRBJ2-3|-|TRBV29-1
CSGEGMGITDTQYF
TGCAGCGGAGAAGGAATGGGAATCACAGATACGCAGTATTTT
>-|TRBJ1-4|-|TRBV7-4
CASSLGSGSDEKLFF
TGTGCCAGCAGCTTGGGGTCGGGTAGCGATGAAAAACTGTTTTTT
>few|TRBJ1-2|TRBD1|TRBV2
CASRSQGAGYGYTF
TGTGCCAGCAGGTCACAGGGGGCGGGCTATGGCTACACCTTC
>few|TRBJ2-7|TRBD1|TRBV20-1
CSARDFLTGQDYEQYF
TGCAGTGCTAGAGATTTCCTTACCGGACAGGACTACGAGCAGTACTTC
>many|TRBJ1-5|TRBD1|TRBV5-1
CASSGGTGPNQPQHF
TGCGCCAGCAGCGGAGGGACAGGCCCCAATCAGCCCCAGCATTTT
>few|TRBJ1-2|-|TRBV12-3/TRBV12-4
CASSSAQGGPYGYTF
TGTGCCAGCAGTTCAGCACAGGGAGGCCCCTATGGCTACACCTTC
>few|TRBJ2-1|TRBD1|TRBV15
CATSSDDRGLYNEQFF
TGTGCCACCAGCAGTGATGACAGGGGGCTTTACAATGAGCAGTTCTTC
>few|TRBJ1-1|-|TRBV10-3
CASQRGPYTEAFF
TGTGCCTCACAGCGGGGCCCATACACTGAAGCTTTCTTT
>-|TRBJ1-2|TRBD1|TRBV2
CASSVRGTAYGYTF
TGTGCCAGCAGCGTCAGGGGGACAGCCTATGGCTACACCTTC
>many|TRBJ1-1|-|TRBV2
CASSVGGDEAFF
TGTGCCAGCAGTGTAGGGGGGGATGAAGCTTTCTTT
>-|TRBJ2-7|-|TRBV5-4
CASSPPLYQNSYEQYF
TGTGCCAGCTCACCACCCCTTTACCAAAACTCCTACGAGCAGTACTTC
>many|TRBJ1-1|TRBD1|TRBV12-3/TRBV12-4
CASSKQGSGTEAFF
TGTGCCAGCAGCAAACAGGGGAGTGGGACTGAAGCTTTCTTT
>few|TRBJ2-2|-|TRBV7-9
CASRQTTGELFF
TGTGCGAGCAGGCAGACCACCGGGGAGCTGTTTTTT
>-|TRBJ1-2|-|TRBV12-3/TRBV12-4
CASSPTGHTGELGGYTF
TGTGCCAGCAGTCCCACAGGGCACACCGGGGAGCTGGGTGGCTACACCTTC
>-|TRBJ1-3|-|TRBV18
CASSPQLPGNTIYF
TGTGCCAGCTCACCACAGCTCCCTGGAAACACCATATATTTT
>many|TRBJ1-1|-|TRBV2
CASSEAPTEAFF
TGTGCCAGCAGTGAAGCTCCGACAGAAGCTTTCTTT
>many|TRBJ2-5|-|TRBV2
CASFLQGETQYF
TGTGCCAGCTTCCTTCAAGGAGAGACCCAGTACTTC
>few|TRBJ2-7|-|TRBV7-3
CASSLNFGNEQYF
TGTGCCAGCAGCTTAAACTTCGGAAACGAGCAGTACTTC
>-|TRBJ2-5|TRBD2|TRBV15
CATSRVAGEETQYF
TGTGCCACCAGCAGAGTGGCGGGAGAAGAGACCCAGTACTTC
>many|TRBJ1-3|-|TRBV2
CASPDRAGNTIYF
TGTGCCAGCCCTGACAGAGCTGGAAACACCATATATTTT
>-|TRBJ2-2|-|TRBV12-3/TRBV12-4
CASSPGTALARELFF
TGTGCCAGCAGTCCCGGGACAGCTCTAGCGAGGGAGCTGTTTTTT
>-|TRBJ2-5|TRBD2|TRBV25-1
CASSKTSGLAQETQYF
TGTGCCAGCAGTAAAACATCGGGACTAGCGCAAGAGACCCAGTACTTC
>-|TRBJ2-1|TRBD2|TRBV7-2
CASSWDGTRDNEQFF
TGTGCCAGCAGCTGGGACGGGACTAGGGACAATGAGCAGTTCTTC